This TCR beta chain was sequenced for a study of cytotoxic CD8 clonotypes in ibrutinib-treated CLL. TCRdb's copy holds only in-frame clones and misses some; the assay was immunoSEQ multiplex PCR. In the table there are about 200,000 clones, around 72% of which are singletons. CDR1 SGDLS and CDR2 YYNGEE come from the germline V gene. The CDR3 spans 15 residues. Trimming removed 3 bases from V and 3 bases from J; junction bases left unmatched: 5. The rearrangement joins TRBV9 to TRBJ2-7, with 11 positions matching TRBD2. Material: PBMCs, obtained after 24 months of ibrutinib treatment. The receptor was isolated from a human donor with chronic lymphocytic leukemia. CDR3 sequence reads: CASSATSGSFYEQYF. CDR3 nucleotides: TGTGCCAGCAGCGCCACTAGCGGGAGTTTCTACGAGCAGTACTTC.